The T cell receptor beta chain described here comes from a study of T cell responses to AZD1222 COVID-19 vaccine. On the study more broadly: Second-dose intervals near 4 or 12 weeks were combined. Broader study findings: The study identified only five to seven AZD1222 recipients as seropositive at baseline. After the peak T cell response, and only then, were repertoires sampled. CD4 TCRs covered the whole spike, strongest at regions 160-218 and 743-854.

The repertoire was sequenced with immunoSEQ multiplex PCR; TCRdb's copy has only in-frame clones and lacks some. This sample has 110,000 or so clones; 82% occur once, and the top ten carry approximately 5%. Deletions cut 3 bases from V and 0 bases from J, with 8 bases between. Germline V CDR1 and CDR2: ENHRY, SYGVKD. The CDR3 runs to 15 residues. This clone was seen a handful of times. The antigen is undetermined. This CDR3 is also generated by other DNA sequences in the sample. Sequenced material: peripheral blood, taken on day 0 of AZD1222 vaccination. The rearrangement links TRBV10-3 to TRBJ2-2, with D possibly TRBD1 on 5 matching bases. This sequence was found in an adult in good health. CDR3 protein: CAISERGTNTGELFF. The CDR3 nucleotides are TGTGCCATCAGTGAAAGGGGCACGAACACCGGGGAGCTGTTTTTT.